The rows below give T cell receptor beta chains drawn from one sample of a study of beta chain features in type 1 diabetes. Repertoires were generated with immunoSEQ multiplex PCR, while TCRdb's copy carries only in-frame clones and drops some. The sample has some 270,000 clones, 13% to 15% seen once. Sequences were obtained from naive CD4+ T cells from blood. The receptors were gathered from a woman between 35 and 50 years old in good health. The conserved cysteine and the conserved F or W are not part of the CDR3 here.

ASSIEGTVTYNEQF	TRBJ2-1	TRBV19
ASSPPGQFNYEQY	TRBJ2-7	TRBV18
ASIPSFVSSGTEAF	TRBJ1-1	TRBV7-9
ASSPWPPTNYGYT	TRBJ1-2	TRBV7-8
ASSPTVGGNTIY	TRBJ1-3	TRBV5-1
ASSRRQGPNTEAF	TRBJ1-1	TRBV7-2
ASSLTGASTDTQY	TRBJ2-3	TRBV6-5
ASSGQDLTEAF	TRBJ1-1	TRBV9
ASSLAGGTGELF	TRBJ2-2	TRBV4-3
ASSAGQSTYEQY	TRBJ2-7	TRBV9
ASSFNGVAGTDTQY	TRBJ2-3	TRBV27
ASTTTSGGAGTQY	TRBJ2-3	TRBV7-2
ASRKIREWDEQY	TRBJ2-7	TRBV27
ASSRGETQY	TRBJ2-5	TRBV14
AISTGANEKLF	TRBJ1-4	TRBV2
ASSFVLAGALSGEQF	TRBJ2-1	TRBV11-2
ASSQAGPSTDTQY	TRBJ2-3	TRBV14
ASSSPGTSGASSYNEQF	TRBJ2-1	TRBV5-1
ASSPGDVNEKLF	TRBJ1-4	TRBV7-9
ASSLATPGQVRTNYGYT	TRBJ1-2	TRBV7-9
SGQGTSGGNTQY	TRBJ2-3	TRBV29-1
ASSASDYGYT	TRBJ1-2	TRBV9
ASSDEFARARTFTEAF	TRBJ1-1	TRBV9
ASSQGLVTSGGAGVYEQY	TRBJ2-7	TRBV4-3
ASSQESLLAGQETQY	TRBJ2-5	TRBV14
ASSLVGAGSYEQY	TRBJ2-7	TRBV11-2
ATSRLGQGNPNYGYT	TRBJ1-2	TRBV15
ASSLYGGGREQF	TRBJ2-1	TRBV5-4
ASSSRPSSYEQY	TRBJ2-7	TRBV13
ASSQDLQPNYGYT	TRBJ1-2	TRBV14
ASSPNRGPGELF	TRBJ2-2	TRBV18
ASSSAAHLSYEQY	TRBJ2-7	TRBV11-2
ASSLALFLGREDEQF	TRBJ2-1	TRBV7-2
ASSARGSNYGYT	TRBJ1-2	TRBV5-1
ASSLGNRPEAF	TRBJ1-1	TRBV7-2
ATSRDSKGTGSHQPQH	TRBJ1-5	TRBV15
ASSYGTGGQNIQY	TRBJ2-4	TRBV6-6
ASSYGTGNSNQPQH	TRBJ1-5	TRBV6-5
ASSRDRGGGYT	TRBJ1-2	TRBV18
ASSLARQLYGYT	TRBJ1-2	TRBV7-2
ASSLGQGAVNEQF	TRBJ2-1	TRBV5-1
ASSPGTGNTEAF	TRBJ1-1	TRBV4-1
GQGDWETQY	TRBJ2-5	TRBV2
ATSGVGTDTQY	TRBJ2-3	TRBV27
ASSVQWGGLVNEQF	TRBJ2-1	TRBV9
ASSGETGSDIQY	TRBJ2-4	TRBV5-4
ASHRGEGVYEQY	TRBJ2-7	TRBV2
ASSELGQINQPQH	TRBJ1-5	TRBV7-9
ASSVGGSSYNEQF	TRBJ2-1	TRBV25-1
ASSAIEVTGELF	TRBJ2-2	TRBV5-1
ASSQVVSGSGYYEQY	TRBJ2-7	TRBV4-2
ASSEAATQGFYGYT	TRBJ1-2	TRBV6-1
SARVAGLLF	TRBJ1-4	TRBV20-1
ASSLERSYEQY	TRBJ2-7	TRBV7-6
ASSSFRGKETQY	TRBJ2-5	TRBV11-2